Listed below are T cell receptor beta chains from one sample, sequenced in a study of blood T cell repertoires in COVID-19. This table comes from immunoSEQ multiplex PCR, and its TCRdb copy is limited to in-frame clones, with some not included. The sample lists roughly 180,000 clones; roughly 80% were seen once. The sample consisted of peripheral blood. The receptors shown here come from a man in his sixties with active or convalescent COVID-19. CDR3s leave out the opening cysteine and the closing phenylalanine or tryptophan.

V	J	CDR3
TRBV2	TRBJ2-1	ASKRGSGADEQF
TRBV3-1/TRBV3-2	TRBJ1-1	ASRGGGETEAF
TRBV28	TRBJ2-2	ASTQGDNTGELF
TRBV27	TRBJ2-3	ATAPHAGTGLDTQY
TRBV19	TRBJ2-2	ATPGQNTGELF
TRBV15	TRBJ2-5	ATSRGGQQETQY
TRBV18	TRBJ2-1	ASSLDSQLAGFRNEQF
TRBV28	TRBJ2-1	ASSRTSGRHRNEQF
TRBV11-3	TRBJ2-7	ASSPDRYEQY
TRBV11-2	TRBJ2-3	ASSLAGGSLDTQY
TRBV18	TRBJ2-3	ASSPPGQSTDTQY
TRBV11-3	TRBJ2-3	ASGAGETDTQY
TRBV3-1/TRBV3-2	TRBJ2-7	ASSKTSGLYEQY
TRBV19	TRBJ2-7	ASSIDLGSSYEQY
TRBV6-5	TRBJ2-3	ASSLDWEGTDTQY
TRBV10-3	TRBJ1-1	AVRQANTEAF
TRBV7-2	TRBJ1-2	ASTIGTGMGGYT
TRBV27	TRBJ2-7	ASSLTSGPSYEQY
TRBV12-5	TRBJ2-1	ASGFGSGAYNEQF
TRBV6-5	TRBJ2-7	ASSTRTSGAYEQY
TRBV7-9	TRBJ1-2	ASSMSSYGYT
TRBV6-4	TRBJ2-2	ASSDIHRGAGELF
TRBV6-2/TRBV6-3	TRBJ1-2	ASSFAGDGYT
TRBV5-1	TRBJ2-2	ASSGPGSKGGELF
TRBV19	TRBJ1-5	ASRRRGRGQPQH
TRBV7-2	TRBJ2-7	ASSLAGSYEQY
TRBV27	TRBJ1-3	ASSRTGFSGNTIY
TRBV19	TRBJ1-2	ASSPTGVYGYT
TRBV9	TRBJ2-5	ASGRQGASETQY
TRBV4-2	TRBJ2-2	ASSQDRGGDTGELF
TRBV5-6	TRBJ2-3	ASSLVAGPDTQY
TRBV9	TRBJ2-2	ASSAGASGYTGELF
TRBV5-5	TRBJ2-5	ASSLGGLAGGEY
TRBV2	TRBJ1-4	ASSGQMNEKLF
TRBV6-6	TRBJ1-1	ASVDRGDTEAF
TRBV5-6	TRBJ2-1	ASSPIAGAAYNEQF
TRBV5-4	TRBJ2-4	ASSLGGTRENIQY
TRBV6-5	TRBJ2-7	ASSSRGNEQY
TRBV5-1	TRBJ2-7	ASSLGGATYEQY
TRBV28	TRBJ1-5	ASSLYAGDLLFLNQPQH
TRBV7-2	TRBJ1-3	ASSPNRGLRGNTIY
TRBV21-1	TRBJ2-7	ASRGRESYEQY
TRBV6-5	TRBJ2-7	ASEASSETREQY
TRBV4-3	TRBJ2-2	ASSPGLINTGELF
TRBV7-2	TRBJ2-1	ASISGRGNNEQF
TRBV9	TRBJ2-2	ASSPTPLAGVGTGELF
TRBV2	TRBJ2-1	ASRIAGNEQF
TRBV19	TRBJ2-1	ASSRTSGSVLSYNEQF
TRBV6-5	TRBJ1-6	ASSRRQGGFLH
TRBV5-1	TRBJ1-3	ASSFSGSSGNTIY
TRBV5-1	TRBJ2-7	ASSLASPYYEQY